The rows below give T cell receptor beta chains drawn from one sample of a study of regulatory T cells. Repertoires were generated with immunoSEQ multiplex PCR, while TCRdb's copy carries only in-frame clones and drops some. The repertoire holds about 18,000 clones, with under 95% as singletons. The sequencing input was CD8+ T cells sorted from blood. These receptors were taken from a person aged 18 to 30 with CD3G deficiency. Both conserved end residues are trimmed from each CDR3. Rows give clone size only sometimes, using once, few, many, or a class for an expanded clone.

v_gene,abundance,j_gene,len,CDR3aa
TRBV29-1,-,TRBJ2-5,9,SARGLETQY
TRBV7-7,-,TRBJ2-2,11,ASSQGGTGELF
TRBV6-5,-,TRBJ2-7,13,ASSYSKGGAGEQY
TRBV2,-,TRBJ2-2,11,ASGETETGELF
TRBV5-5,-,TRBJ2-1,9,ASSLAGLPF
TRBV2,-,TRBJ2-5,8,ASRGGPQY
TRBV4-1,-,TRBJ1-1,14,ASSQDLAGMNTEAF
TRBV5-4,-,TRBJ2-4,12,ASSPGRTRNIQY
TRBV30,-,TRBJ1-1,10,AWRGGLGEAF
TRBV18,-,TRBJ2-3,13,ASSTWTSGTDTQY
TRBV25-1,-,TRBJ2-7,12,ASSEFGSSYEQY
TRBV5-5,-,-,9,ASSRGAEQY
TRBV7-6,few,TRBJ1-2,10,AWGTNNYGYT
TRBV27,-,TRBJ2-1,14,ASIPFGTASYNEQF
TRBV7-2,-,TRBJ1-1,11,ASSLGTGTEAF
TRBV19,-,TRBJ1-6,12,ASSIGQPNSPLH
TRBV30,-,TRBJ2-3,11,AWGGTGADTQY
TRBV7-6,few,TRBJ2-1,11,ASSLLAGGEQF
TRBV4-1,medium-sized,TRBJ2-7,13,ASSQDPGGAYEQY
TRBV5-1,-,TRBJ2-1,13,ASSLFAGGSGEQF
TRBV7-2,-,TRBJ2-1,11,ASSFVSYNEQF
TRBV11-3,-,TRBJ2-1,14,ASSLGGLAGGYEQF
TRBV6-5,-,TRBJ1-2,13,ASSYSVSVAAGYT
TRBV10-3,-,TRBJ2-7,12,AISESTGAYEQY
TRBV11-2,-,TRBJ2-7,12,ASSFSPSGYEQY
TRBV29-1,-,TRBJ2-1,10,SVGNNYNEQF
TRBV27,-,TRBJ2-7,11,ASSRTWTYEQY
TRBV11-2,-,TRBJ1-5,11,ASSLGGVGPQH